The next 30 T cell receptor beta chains were all read from a single sample in a study of T-cell memory formation after mild COVID-19. Each CDR3 protein gets one entry after TCRdb re-called the 5' RACE reads with MiXCR. The table has 450,000 to 650,000 distinct CDR3 sequences, 18% seen once. The sequencing sample was made of PBMCs or a T cell subset sorted from them (not recorded which). These receptors all stem from an adult woman who had mild COVID-19 (a few samples of this study predate the infection). Cell type and time point are not known.

The DNA of the CDR3 is TGCAGTGCTAGGTCAGACAGGGGTTTCTACGAGCAGTACTTC. It translates to CSARSDRGFYEQYF. V gene TRBV20-1 combines with J gene TRBJ2-7, with 8 bases that match TRBD1. The CDR3 is 14 amino acids. The germline V gene has CDR1 DFQATT and CDR2 SNEGSKA (reference sequence). J gave up 3 bases and V 3 bases, and 7 bases lay outside the gene matches.

This rearrangement joins TRBV7-9 to TRBJ2-3, with 11 positions matching TRBD2. Germline CDR1 SEHNR, CDR2 FQNEAQ (reference sequence). J lost 5 bases, V lost 0 bases, and 13 bases had no gene match. CDR3 length: 19 amino acids. The CDR3: CASSLAYLAGGEVGDTQYF. DNA for the CDR3: TGTGCCAGCAGCTTAGCGTACCTAGCGGGAGGCGAAGTGGGAGATACGCAGTATTTT. Based on the CDR3 plus reference TRBV7-9 and TRBJ2-3, the full variable domain is DTGVSQNPRHKITKRGQNVTFRCDPISEHNRLYWYRQTLGQGPEFLTYFQNEAQLEKSRLLSDRFSAERPKGSFSTLEIQRTEQGDSAMYLCASSLAYLAGGEVGDTQYFGPGTRLTVL.

This clonotype has just a few counts. The chain joins TRBV2 to TRBJ2-7, with 12 bases aligning to TRBD2. Germline CDR1 and CDR2: SNHLY and FYNNEI. This CDR3 has 15 residues. V gave up 6 bases and J gave up 4 bases; unmatched junction bases: 7. The CDR3 DNA is TGTGCCAGCAGCCACCTAGCGGGGGGGAAATACGAGCAGTACTTC. This gives the protein CASSHLAGGKYEQYF.

This clonotype has just a few counts. The chain is built from TRBV7-6 and TRBJ1-3; no clear D gene. Germline loops: CDR1 SGHVS, CDR2 FNYEAQ. The CDR3 runs to 16 residues. The V and J ends lost 5 bases and 0 bases respectively, with 14 bases between them. CDR3 sequence: CASSRGLLNSGNTIYF. In DNA, the CDR3 is TGTGCCAGCAGCCGAGGACTGCTAAACTCTGGAAACACCATATATTTT. Variable domain in full (rest from reference TRBV7-6 and TRBJ1-3): GAGVSQSPRYKVTKRGQDVALRCDPISGHVSLYWYRQALGQGPEFLTYFNYEAQQDKSGLPNDRFSAERPEGSISTLTIQRTEQRDSAMYRCASSRGLLNSGNTIYFGEGSWLTVV.

This chain connects TRBV29-1 to TRBJ1-3; TRBD1 might be the D (5 bases). This CDR3 has 14 amino acids. CDR1 is SQVTM and CDR2 is ANQGSEA in the germline V gene. Trimming cost V 4 bases and J 0 bases, with 10 bases left between them. CDR3 region: CSVVDGHSGNTIYF. In DNA, the CDR3 is TGCAGCGTTGTCGACGGACACTCTGGAAACACCATATATTTT.

This clonotype has more than one count but fewer than ten. The chain joins TRBV5-1 to TRBJ2-3, with a possible D match to TRBD1 (5 bases). V was trimmed by 0 bases and J by 4 bases, leaving 15 bases between them. The CDR3 runs 16 residues. Germline V gives CDR1 SGHRS, CDR2 YFSETQ. The CDR3 bases are TGCGCCAGCAGCTTGGGGACACCTCTAGGGGCAGATACGCAGTATTTT. It translates to CASSLGTPLGADTQYF.

This chain links TRBV5-1 with TRBJ2-3; TRBD2 might be the D (5 bases). The CDR3 covers 16 residues. The germline gives CDR1 SGHRS, CDR2 YFSETQ. V lost 2 bases, J lost 5 bases, and 18 bases lay in between. CDR3 in DNA: TGCGCCAGCAGCTTTGTTGGACTTAGGACGGGAGATACGCAGTATTTT. Translating gives CASSFVGLRTGDTQYF. Drawing the rest from reference TRBV5-1 and TRBJ2-3, the complete variable domain is KAGVTQTPRYLIKTRGQQVTLSCSPISGHRSVSWYQQTPGQGLQFLFEYFSETQRNKGNFPGRFSGRQFSNSRSEMNVSTLELGDSALYLCASSFVGLRTGDTQYFGPGTRLTVL.

The CDR3 protein is CASSDPRGAGGPYNEQFF. CDR3 in DNA: TGTGCCAGCAGTGACCCTCGGGGAGCGGGAGGCCCCTACAATGAGCAGTTCTTC. The chain employs TRBV25-1 and TRBJ2-1; 9 bases line up with TRBD2. The trim removed 3 bases at V and 2 bases at J, leaving 11 bases unmatched. Germline assignment: CDR1 MGHDK and CDR2 SYGVNS. The CDR3 runs 18 residues.

In this sample, this clonotype turned up a few times. The gene calls are TRBV29-1 and TRBJ2-5; TRBD1 matches at 7 bases. The ends lost 4 bases at V and 5 bases at J; junction bases unmatched: 4. Germline-derived CDR1 and CDR2 are SQVTM and ANQGSEA. The CDR3 runs to 12 residues. The CDR3 DNA reads as TGCAGCGTTGGAGGGGGCCGGGAGACCCAGTACTTC. It specifies CSVGGGRETQYF.

This clonotype was detected a few times. This rearrangement joins TRBV3-1 to TRBJ2-1, with TRBD2 identical over 9 bases. Germline CDR1 is LGHDT and CDR2 is YNNKEL (reference sequence). The CDR3 extends over 16 amino acids. After removal of 2 bases from V and 6 bases from J, the junction contained 8 bases not matched to a gene. The CDR3 DNA sequence: TGTGCCAGCAGCCAACACGGCGGGAGGGCCCTCAATGAGCAGTTCTTC. Protein product: CASSQHGGRALNEQFF.

J is TRBJ1-4 and V is TRBV7-9; no clear D. Germline values: CDR1 SEHNR, CDR2 FQNEAQ (reference sequence). The CDR3 runs 15 residues. V was shortened by 1 base and J by 0 bases, with 6 bases between the two germline ends. CDR3 loop: CASSLGISTNEKLFF. The CDR3 DNA is TGTGCCAGCAGCTTAGGGATTTCAACTAATGAAAAACTGTTTTTT.

V usage is TRBV6-6 and J usage is TRBJ1-3; D remains unclear. CDR1 MNHNY and CDR2 SVGAGI come from the germline V gene (reference sequence). V lost 8 bases to trimming and J lost 0 bases, with 11 bases between them. This CDR3 contains 14 residues. The CDR3 nucleotides read TGTGCCAGCCACGAGGGTCCCTCTGGAAACACCATATATTTT. It codes for CASHEGPSGNTIYF.

The chain employs TRBV21-1 and TRBJ1-5. TRBV21-1 constitutes a pseudogene. The CDR3 is 16 amino acids. The CDR3 coding sequence is TGTGCCAGCAGCAAAGGAAACACGGGTTGCAATCAGCCCCAGCATTTT. Protein sequence: CASSKGNTGCNQPQHF.

In this sample, this clonotype turned up many times. The CDR3 nucleotides are TGTGCCAGCAGCCCCTCCAGGGGAGGATCTGGGGAGACCCAGTACTTC. Translating gives CASSPSRGGSGETQYF. This chain links TRBV12-3 or TRBV12-4 with TRBJ2-5; tentatively, D is TRBD1 or TRBD2 (6 bases each). V was shortened by 6 bases and J by 5 bases, with 22 bases between the two germline ends. The CDR3 has 16 amino acids.

This clonotype was counted between two and nine times. The chain uses TRBV12-3 or TRBV12-4 and TRBJ2-5, with 7 bases lining up with TRBD1. This CDR3 region has 14 residues. V shed 10 bases, J shed 4 bases, and the junction held 12 bases outside the gene matches. CDR3 bases: TGTGCCATCCTTGAAAGGGGGCGTCGAGAGACCCAGTACTTC. Translating gives CAILERGRRETQYF.

This clonotype was counted a few times. The rearrangement links TRBV7-2 to TRBJ2-5; no reliable D call. The CDR3 has 13 residues. V was shortened by 1 base and J by 4 bases, with 7 bases between the two germline ends. Germline V gene lookup returns CDR1 SGHTA and CDR2 FQGNSA. CDR3 residues: CASSLGILETQYF. The CDR3 DNA sequence: TGTGCCAGCAGCTTAGGGATCCTAGAGACCCAGTACTTC.

This clonotype was counted only a few times. This chain links TRBV20-1 with TRBJ2-7; D gene uncertain. CDR3 length equals 14 residues. Germline-derived CDR1 and CDR2 are DFQATT and SNEGSKA (reference sequence). V was clipped by 1 base and J by 3 bases, with 13 bases between them. Here the CDR3 DNA reads TGCAGTGCTAGAGCCGCCCCGAGGAGCTACGAGCAGTACTTC. Amino acid sequence: CSARAAPRSYEQYF.

The rearrangement links TRBV7-8 to TRBJ2-7, with D possibly being TRBD2 (6 bases). The V gene's germline CDR1 is SGHVS and CDR2 FQNEAQ. V was trimmed by 5 bases and J by 5 bases, leaving 19 bases between them. This CDR3 is 15 amino acids long. Here the CDR3 reads CASSPGGNGKDEQYF. As DNA, the CDR3 is TGTGCCAGCAGCCCTGGGGGGAACGGGAAGGACGAGCAGTACTTC.

The V call is TRBV7-9, the J call TRBJ2-7; no clear D gene. The CDR3 has 14 amino acids. Between the trimmed V and J ends, which lost 3 bases and 1 base, there was a span of 10 bases. CDR1 and CDR2 (germline): SEHNR, FQNEAQ (reference sequence). The CDR3 is CASSFGRFSYEQYF. In nucleotides, the CDR3 is TGTGCCAGCAGCTTCGGTAGGTTTTCCTACGAGCAGTACTTC.

This clonotype was detected only a few times. J is TRBJ2-3 and V is TRBV7-3; 8 nucleotides align to TRBD2. The junction had 3 bases not matched to a gene; V was cut back by 1 base and J by 3 bases. Germline-derived CDR1 and CDR2 are SGHTA and FQGTGA. CDR3 length: 15 residues. CDR3 residues: CASSLNSGATDTQYF. The CDR3 DNA reads TGTGCCAGCAGCTTAAATAGCGGGGCGACAGATACGCAGTATTTT.

This chain connects TRBV6-1 to TRBJ2-1, with no clear D. From germline, CDR1 is MNHNS and CDR2 SASEGT. CDR3 length: 15 amino acids. The ends were cut back, 6 bases at V and 6 bases at J, with 18 bases in the middle. The CDR3 nucleotides read TGTGCCAGCAGGGCGATAGGTTACGAAACCAATGAGCAGTTCTTC. Its translation is CASRAIGYETNEQFF.

This clonotype has more than one count but fewer than ten. The genes are TRBV5-5 and TRBJ1-5; a possible D gene is TRBD1 (5 bases). Trimming left V 0 bases short and J 4 bases short, with 11 bases between. This CDR3 has 15 amino acids. Germline V gives CDR1 SGHKS, CDR2 YYEKEE (reference sequence). In DNA form, the CDR3 reads TGTGCCAGCAGCTTGGTGGGGGACTATAATCAGCCCCAGCATTTT. Translated: CASSLVGDYNQPQHF. Drawing the rest from reference TRBV5-5 and TRBJ1-5, the complete variable domain is DAGVTQSPTHLIKTRGQQVTLRCSPISGHKSVSWYQQVLGQGPQFIFQYYEKEERGRGNFPDRFSARQFPNYSSELNVNALLLGDSALYLCASSLVGDYNQPQHFGDGTRLSIL.

This clonotype has a handful of counts. The V and J genes are TRBV5-1 and TRBJ2-1; 9 bases are a match to TRBD1. Unmatched junction bases numbered 9, after V lost 0 bases and J lost 8 bases. CDR1 is SGHRS and CDR2 is YFSETQ in the germline V gene. The CDR3 is 16 amino acids. The CDR3 here is CASSLEGTGIFDEQFF. The CDR3 DNA reads TGCGCCAGCAGCTTGGAGGGGACAGGGATATTTGATGAGCAGTTCTTC. Filled out from reference TRBV5-1 and TRBJ2-1, the complete variable domain reads KAGVTQTPRYLIKTRGQQVTLSCSPISGHRSVSWYQQTPGQGLQFLFEYFSETQRNKGNFPGRFSGRQFSNSRSEMNVSTLELGDSALYLCASSLEGTGIFDEQFFGPGTRLTVL.

This rearrangement joins TRBV21-1 to TRBJ1-3; the DNA was not used to check the table's D call, TRBD1. TRBV21-1 is given as a pseudogene. CDR3 length: 14 amino acids. CDR3 DNA: TGTGCCAGCGGACAGGTTACCACTGGAAACACCATATATTTT. It is translated as CASGQVTTGNTIYF.

The V and J genes are TRBV20-1 and TRBJ2-3; 12 nucleotides match TRBD2. The V gene end was trimmed by 3 bases and the J gene end by 4 bases; junction bases not matched to a gene: 5. The CDR3 totals 15 residues. Germline V lookup: CDR1 DFQATT, CDR2 SNEGSKA (reference sequence). This CDR3 reads CSASTLAGGPDTQYF. The CDR3 DNA sequence: TGCAGTGCTAGTACGCTAGCGGGAGGGCCAGATACGCAGTATTTT.

This clonotype was picked up a small number of times. The rearrangement uses TRBV18 and TRBJ2-1, with 8 bases matching TRBD1. Trimming at V came to 2 bases and at J to 9 bases, leaving 18 bases not matched to a gene. The CDR3 runs to 18 residues. Germline V gene sequence: CDR1 KGHSH, CDR2 LQKENI. The CDR3 DNA reads as TGTGCCAGCTCACCATACGGGGACAGGTCGGTGTTGGTGAGTGAGCAGTTCTTC. This encodes CASSPYGDRSVLVSEQFF.

This clonotype was detected once. The rearrangement links TRBV21-1 to TRBJ2-5. TRBV21-1 is described as a pseudogene. The CDR3 runs to 17 residues. The CDR3 is CASSLIGIVRLQETQYF. CDR3 coding DNA: TGTGCCAGCAGCCTTATAGGGATCGTCCGTCTTCAAGAGACCCAGTACTTC.

V and J are TRBV5-1 and TRBJ2-1; weak D call: TRBD1 (6 bases). The CDR3 length is 17 residues. Deletions cut 0 bases from V and 0 bases from J, with 13 bases between. Germline-derived CDR1 and CDR2 are SGHRS and YFSETQ. The DNA of the CDR3 is TGCGCCAGCAGCTTGGCCCTTGGGGGCGGCTCCTACAATGAGCAGTTCTTC. Translation: CASSLALGGGSYNEQFF.

This clonotype was counted ten times or more. J is TRBJ2-7 and V is TRBV12-3 or TRBV12-4, with D unclear. With 4 bases removed from V and 2 bases from J, the gap between germline ends came to 9 bases. The CDR3 consists of 13 residues. This CDR3 reads CASSWTTAYEQYF. For the CDR3, the DNA is TGTGCCAGCAGTTGGACCACCGCCTACGAGCAGTACTTC.

The rearrangement uses TRBV5-1 and TRBJ2-7; D gene unclear. V was clipped by 4 bases and J by 5 bases, with 13 bases between them. In germline, CDR1 is SGHRS, CDR2 YFSETQ. The CDR3 is 13 amino acids. CDR3 in DNA: TGCGCCAGCAGCCATGGAGTCCGGGACGAGCAGTACTTC. Translating it yields CASSHGVRDEQYF.